This T cell receptor (beta chain) was obtained from a study of cytomegalovirus exposure and HLA in healthy donors. General study points: An assumption of roughly uniform sequencing depth across donors underlay the presence/absence analyses. The study flagged some 170 TCR beta chains as cytomegalovirus-associated.

Details on this clone: Its antigen is not identified.

13 Jbeta primers and 60 Vbeta primers were used for the PCR. The protocol was immunoSEQ multiplex PCR, while the TCRdb copy is restricted to in-frame clones and leaves out a portion. This sample has around 78,000 clones, with roughly 84% found just once. Trimming stripped 6 bases from V and 0 bases from J, with 19 bases between. The CDR3 is made up of 17 amino acids. Per the germline V gene, CDR1 is MDHEN and CDR2 is SYDVKM. The chain joins TRBV28 to TRBJ2-3; perhaps TRBD2 as D (6 bases). This TCR derives from a woman aged 45-59 years in good health and CMV-seronegative. Specimen: PBMCs. In DNA, the CDR3 is TGTGCCAGCAGCCCCACCGGACTAACCCCAAGCACAGATACGCAGTATTTT. This gives the protein CASSPTGLTPSTDTQYF.